These 12 T cell receptor beta chains came from one sample sequenced in a study of T cells after yellow fever vaccination (dated 2019 in TCRdb). The treatment or condition label, read with the paper, signifies: live attenuated yellow fever vaccine strain. The method behind the library was 5' RACE. Sequenced using an Illumina NovaSeq 6000. TCRdb redid the processing of the public reads, applying fastp at Q25 and MiXCR, and retained in-frame beta chains. Rows matching on CDR3 protein sequence are summarized as one entry with the most common DNA and genes. This sample lists about 340,000 distinct CDR3 sequences; 3% to 4.5% were detected once. Less than 25% of the sample is in the top ten clones. Specimen: PBMCs, collected 5 days after the yellow fever booster vaccination. These receptors were collected from a young man who received the YFV17D yellow fever vaccine.

The chain combines TRBV7-2 with TRBJ2-7; possibly TRBD1 for D (6 bases). Germline V gene lookup returns CDR1 SGHTA and CDR2 FQGNSA. Trimming pared 0 bases from V and 1 base from J, leaving 16 bases between. This CDR3 is 17 amino acids long. The CDR3 DNA is TGTGCCAGCAGCTTAGCGGTAAGGACAGCGTCATCCTACGAGCAGTACTTC. Residues: CASSLAVRTASSYEQYF.

The sample holds many counts of this clonotype. The rearrangement links TRBV5-1 to TRBJ2-3, with 8 bases matching TRBD2. Trimming took 0 bases from V and 2 from J; bases not matched to a gene: 8. The CDR3 consists of 17 residues. Germline V lookup: CDR1 SGHRS, CDR2 YFSETQ. CDR3 loop: CASSLGSGGGTTDTQYF. The CDR3 DNA follows: TGCGCCAGCAGCTTGGGATCCGGCGGGGGGACCACAGATACGCAGTATTTT.

This clonotype has more than one count but fewer than ten. As DNA, the CDR3 is TGTGCCAGCAGCCACGCGGCAGGGGTCGGAAACACCATATATTTT. Its protein product is CASSHAAGVGNTIYF. This chain joins TRBV12-3 or TRBV12-4 and TRBJ1-3, with a possible D match to TRBD1 (6 bases). Trimming pared 6 bases from V and 4 bases from J, leaving 16 bases between. This CDR3 is 15 amino acids long.

This clonotype turned up a few times. This chain uses TRBV5-1 with TRBJ2-7, with TRBD1 as a possible D gene (6 bases). Trimming pared 4 bases from V and 3 bases from J, leaving 14 bases between. From germline, CDR1 is SGHRS and CDR2 YFSETQ. This CDR3 spans 14 amino acids. The CDR3 nucleotides are TGCGCCAGCAGCCCCCTAGGGGGAGTCTACGAGCAGTACTTC. This translates into CASSPLGGVYEQYF.

This clonotype was seen only a few times. V is TRBV6-5 and J is TRBJ1-2, with TRBD1 matching 7 bases. Germline lookup yields CDR1 MNHEY and CDR2 SVGAGI. V shed 5 bases, J shed 4 bases, and the junction held 10 bases outside the gene matches. CDR3 length: 15 amino acids. The CDR3: CASSRLPTGAYGYTF. The DNA of the CDR3 is TGTGCCAGCAGTCGCTTACCCACAGGGGCCTATGGCTACACCTTC.

This clonotype was found a few times. The genes are TRBV5-6 and TRBJ1-5, with 7 positions matching TRBD1. This CDR3 comprises 14 residues. CDR1 is SGHDT, CDR2 YYEEEE, per germline. J was trimmed by 7 bases and V by 3 bases; bases with no gene match: 7. Here the CDR3 DNA reads TGTGCCAGCAGCTCGGGACAGAGGGGACAGCCCCAGCATTTT. Protein: CASSSGQRGQPQHF.

This clonotype was seen repeatedly, ten times or more. The chain has TRBV2 and TRBJ2-5; D gene unclear. Germline V gene data show CDR1 as SNHLY and CDR2 as FYNNEI. The CDR3 extends over 13 amino acids. V was shortened by 11 bases and J by 3 bases, with 16 bases between the two germline ends. CDR3 residues: CARSSGLEETQYF. CDR3 sequence (DNA): TGTGCCCGCTCGTCGGGCCTAGAAGAGACCCAGTACTTC.

This clonotype was observed at least ten times. This rearrangement joins TRBV12-3 or TRBV12-4 to TRBJ2-7; 9 bases fit TRBD2. CDR3 size: 13 residues. The trim removed 6 bases at V and 1 base at J, leaving 1 base unmatched. CDR3 DNA: TGTGCCAGCAGGAGCGGGGGGTCCTACGAGCAGTACTTC. As protein: CASRSGGSYEQYF.

This clonotype was counted a few times. V gene TRBV12-3 or TRBV12-4 combines with J gene TRBJ2-4, with D hard to call. The CDR3 has 15 residues. V gave up 5 bases and J gave up 3 bases, with 14 bases separating them. The CDR3 protein is CASSGSTVSKNIQYF. CDR3 nucleotide sequence: TGTGCCAGCAGTGGTTCGACCGTTAGCAAAAACATTCAGTACTTC.

The rearrangement joins TRBV6-5 to TRBJ2-3; D might be TRBD2 (5 bases). Germline V gene data show CDR1 as MNHEY and CDR2 as SVGAGI. This CDR3 is built from 13 residues. Trimming took 6 bases from V and 2 from J, leaving 9 bases between them. The CDR3 loop is CASRPDYTDTQYF. The CDR3 nucleotides read TGTGCCAGCAGACCCGACTACACAGATACGCAGTATTTT.

This clonotype was seen only a few times. The genes are TRBV20-1 and TRBJ1-5; possibly TRBD1 for D (6 bases). V was shortened by 1 base and J by 0 bases, with 10 bases between the two germline ends. Germline values: CDR1 DFQATT, CDR2 SNEGSKA (reference sequence). This CDR3 comprises 15 residues. In nucleotides, the CDR3 is TGCAGTGCTAGAGGCCAGGGGAATAGCAATCAGCCCCAGCATTTT. Its protein product is CSARGQGNSNQPQHF.

This clonotype was seen at least ten times. The CDR3 protein is CATSRVGGDEQYF. The CDR3 nucleotides are TGTGCCACCAGCAGAGTGGGGGGCGACGAGCAGTACTTC. The gene calls are TRBV15 and TRBJ2-7; D might be TRBD1 or TRBD2, each matching 6 bases. The V end lost 1 base, the J end lost 5 bases, and 9 bases lay between the germline ends. The germline V gene has CDR1 LNHNV and CDR2 YYDKDF (reference sequence). The CDR3 contains 13 residues.